Each of the 9 T cell receptor beta chains below was sequenced from the same sample in a study of OX40 agonist ivuxolimab in advanced cancers. The method was immunoSEQ multiplex PCR; TCRdb's version includes in-frame clones alone and lacks a portion of them. This sample yields 80,000 or so clones, of which approximately 92% are seen a single time; 0.25% to 0.35% belongs to the top ten. Sequencing was performed on CD4+ or CD8+ T cells sorted from blood, taken in a trial of the OX40 agonist ivuxolimab. The receptors derive from an adult with an advanced solid tumor such as melanoma, head and neck, liver or kidney cancer.

CDR3 protein: CAVSPSGRGNEQFF. The CDR3 DNA is TGTGCCGTAAGTCCTAGCGGGAGAGGAAATGAGCAGTTCTTC. The rearrangement joins TRBV10-3 to TRBJ2-1; 10 positions agree with TRBD2. Trimming took 11 bases from V and 7 from J; bases not matched to a gene: 11. Germline CDR1 reads ENHRY; CDR2 reads SYGVKD. The CDR3 runs 14 residues.

The table lists this clone with a count of one. V is TRBV2 and J is TRBJ1-1; tentative D call: TRBD1 (5 bases). CDR3 length equals 15 residues. Trimming took off 0 bases at V and 3 bases at J, with 11 bases between the two ends. CDR1 is SNHLY and CDR2 is FYNNEI in the germline V gene. DNA for the CDR3: TGTGCCAGCAGTGAAGCGGGGCGGGGGTACACTGAAGCTTTCTTT. It translates to CASSEAGRGYTEAFF.

This chain connects TRBV5-4 to TRBJ1-2, with TRBD1 identical over 10 bases. CDR1 and CDR2 from the germline V gene are SGHNT and YYREEE (reference sequence). Trimming removed 4 bases from V and 1 base from J; junction bases left unmatched: 7. This CDR3 region has 16 residues. CDR3 sequence: CASSLGQGLSNYGYTF. DNA for the CDR3: TGTGCCAGCAGCCTGGGACAGGGGTTGAGTAACTATGGCTACACCTTC. The whole variable domain, remainder taken from reference TRBV5-4 and TRBJ1-2, is ETGVTQSPTHLIKTRGQQVTLRCSSQSGHNTVSWYQQALGQGPQFIFQYYREEENGRGNFPPRFSGLQFPNYSSELNVNALELDDSALYLCASSLGQGLSNYGYTFGSGTRLTVV.

The chain employs TRBV15 and TRBJ2-5; D unclear. The J call is doubtful: the DNA matches TRBJ2-7 better. This CDR3 has 12 residues. Per the germline V gene, CDR1 is LNHNV and CDR2 is YYDKDF (reference sequence). The chain's CDR3 is CATSRDRYEQYF. The CDR3 bases are TGTGCCACCAGCAGAGACCGCTACGAGCAGTACTTC.

The chain combines TRBV9 with TRBJ1-1; 7 positions agree with TRBD1. Germline CDR1 is SGDLS and CDR2 is YYNGEE. V lost 3 bases, J lost 3 bases, and 8 bases stayed unmatched. The CDR3 is 15 amino acids. The CDR3 nucleotides read TGTGCCAGCAGCGCCAACGAGGGGGCATACACTGAAGCTTTCTTT. This gives the protein CASSANEGAYTEAFF.

This clone showed up just a few times. CDR3 nucleotides: TGCGCCAGCAGCTTGGAGTGGAACACTGAAGCTTTCTTT. Translating it yields CASSLEWNTEAFF. The chain is built from TRBV5-1 and TRBJ1-1; D not resolved. CDR3 length: 13 amino acids. Germline V gives CDR1 SGHRS, CDR2 YFSETQ. V dropped 0 bases and J dropped 1 base, with 4 bases sitting between them.

The chain combines TRBV5-8 with TRBJ2-1; D is unclear. CDR3 length: 13 residues. Trimming pared 10 bases from V and 5 bases from J, leaving 16 bases between. Per germline, CDR1 SGHTS and CDR2 YDEGEE. CDR3 bases: TGTGCCTCCCGCCCCGGGCTCGACAATGAGCAGTTCTTC. Residues: CASRPGLDNEQFF.

J is TRBJ2-7 and V is TRBV6-1, with 8 bases that match TRBD1. The CDR3 is 15 residues long. V shed 4 bases and J 1 base; nucleotides not matched to a gene: 6. The germline gives CDR1 MNHNS, CDR2 SASEGT. CDR3 bases: TGTGCCAGCAGTGGGAGCCGGACAGGGTCCTACGAGCAGTACTTC. Translating it yields CASSGSRTGSYEQYF.

The gene calls are TRBV6-1 and TRBJ1-4, with no clear D. Trimming took 2 bases from V and 7 from J, leaving 8 bases between them. The CDR3 loop spans 13 amino acids. CDR1 and CDR2 from the germline V gene are MNHNS and SASEGT. The CDR3 region is CASSEFPGEKLFF. CDR3 nucleotides: TGTGCCAGCAGTGAATTCCCCGGTGAAAAACTGTTTTTT.